This is a list of T cell receptor beta chains from one sample in a study of blood T cell repertoires in COVID-19. Clones were read by immunoSEQ multiplex PCR, and TCRdb kept only the in-frame ones, dropping some. This sample has about 96,000 clones; 65% to 85% occur once, and the top ten carry 15% to 20%. Sequenced: peripheral blood. All receptors come from a woman aged 55 to 70 with acute or convalescent COVID-19. Each CDR3 is given with its conserved first and last residue. The order of the fields is V gene, J gene, clone size, CDR3 protein. A row's size may be missing; if present it is once, few, many or a size class.

TRBV6-1,TRBJ2-5,NA,CASSEMSSGETQYF
TRBV9,TRBJ1-4,NA,CASSVLGRLNEKLFF
TRBV11-2,TRBJ2-2,few,CASSRRQGAGELFF
TRBV29-1,TRBJ1-4,NA,CSAKPGTANEKLFF
TRBV7-9,TRBJ1-6,NA,CASSSRRDSGSPLHF
TRBV12-3/TRBV12-4,TRBJ1-2,NA,CASRPTSGYGYTF
TRBV23-1,TRBJ1-1,NA,CAINDRNTEAFF
TRBV7-8,TRBJ1-4,NA,CASSLQGPLEKLFF
TRBV3-1/TRBV3-2,TRBJ1-1,once,CASSTSGARTEAFF
TRBV5-4,TRBJ2-1,NA,CASNSGVPDRAMNEQFF
TRBV6-2/TRBV6-3,TRBJ2-4,NA,CASSYSSRNIQYF
TRBV12-3/TRBV12-4,TRBJ1-1,NA,CASIRGGNTEAFF
TRBV7-9,TRBJ1-6,NA,CASSLGQGIRSYNSPLHF
TRBV2,TRBJ2-3,NA,CASSRRDFSTDTQYF
TRBV29-1,TRBJ2-5,NA,CSAFGGQETQYF
TRBV9,TRBJ2-3,NA,CASSVRLFGDTQYF
TRBV10-3,TRBJ2-1,NA,CAISRQGSSEQFF
TRBV5-6,TRBJ2-3,once,CASSSAGVTDTQYF
TRBV28,TRBJ1-5,NA,CASRFRGSGSNQPQHF
TRBV7-3,TRBJ1-1,NA,CASSRGDRRNTEAFF
TRBV28,TRBJ2-5,NA,CASTPRTGRVETQYF
TRBV6-5,TRBJ2-5,NA,CASKPGTGSFETQYF
TRBV9,TRBJ2-3,once,CASSQRHDLGTDTQYF
TRBV11-2,TRBJ2-1,NA,CASSLDRGYNEQFF
TRBV10-2,TRBJ2-2,NA,CASSDLAETNTGELFF
TRBV7-6,TRBJ1-6,few,CASSLSGQGKSPLHF
TRBV30,TRBJ2-5,NA,CAWRTGTSGETQYF
TRBV18,TRBJ2-7,NA,CASRGRTGVGEQYF
TRBV9,TRBJ2-7,NA,CASSVGTGGGYEQYF
TRBV6-1,TRBJ1-2,NA,CASSEYGSAGYGYTF
TRBV5-1,TRBJ2-7,NA,CASRREFGQGAEQYF
TRBV5-1,TRBJ2-5,few,CASSTGELQETQYF
TRBV10-2,TRBJ1-1,NA,CASSATAYTEAFF
TRBV7-8,TRBJ2-7,NA,CASSLTSGSYEQYF
TRBV10-3,TRBJ1-4,few,CAISEGTGGVEKLFF
TRBV4-3,TRBJ2-5,NA,CASSQARGGGETQYF
TRBV28,TRBJ1-2,NA,CASSLGQGNYGYTF
TRBV27,TRBJ1-1,NA,CASSLSPTGYTEAFF
TRBV18,TRBJ1-1,NA,CASSLSDTRPEAFF
TRBV7-2,TRBJ2-5,NA,CASSLALETQYF
TRBV20-1,TRBJ2-7,few,CSASSGTAVLDEQYF